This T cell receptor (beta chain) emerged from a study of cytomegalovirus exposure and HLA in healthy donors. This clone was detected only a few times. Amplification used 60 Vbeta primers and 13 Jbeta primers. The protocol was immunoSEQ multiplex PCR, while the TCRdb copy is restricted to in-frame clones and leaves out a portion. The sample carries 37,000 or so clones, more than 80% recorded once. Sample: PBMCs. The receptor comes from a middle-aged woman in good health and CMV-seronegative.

CDR3 nucleotide sequence: TGTGCCAGCAGCTTACTTTCGGCAGGATCATCTGGGGCCAACGTCCTGACTTTC. Its protein product is CASSLLSAGSSGANVLTF. The chain is built from TRBV7-3 and TRBJ2-6; D uncertain. V was shortened by 2 bases and J by 1 base, with 15 bases between the two germline ends. The CDR3 loop spans 18 amino acids. The germline V gene has CDR1 SGHTA and CDR2 FQGTGA.